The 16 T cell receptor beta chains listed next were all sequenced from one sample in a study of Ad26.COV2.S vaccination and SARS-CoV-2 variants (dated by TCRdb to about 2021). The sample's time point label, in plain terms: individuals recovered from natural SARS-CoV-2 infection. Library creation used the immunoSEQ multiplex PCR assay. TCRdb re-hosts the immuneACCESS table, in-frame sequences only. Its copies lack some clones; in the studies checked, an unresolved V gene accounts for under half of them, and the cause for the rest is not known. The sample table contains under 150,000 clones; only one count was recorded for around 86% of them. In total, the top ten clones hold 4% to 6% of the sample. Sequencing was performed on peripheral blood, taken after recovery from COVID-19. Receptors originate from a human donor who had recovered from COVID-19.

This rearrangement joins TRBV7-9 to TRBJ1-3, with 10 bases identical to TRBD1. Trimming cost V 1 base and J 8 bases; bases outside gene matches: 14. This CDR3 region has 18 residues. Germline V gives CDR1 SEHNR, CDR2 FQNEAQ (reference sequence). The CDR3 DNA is TGTGCCAGCAGCTTAGGTCCCAATCGACAGGGGGCGAGAGACACCATATATTTT. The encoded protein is CASSLGPNRQGARDTIYF.

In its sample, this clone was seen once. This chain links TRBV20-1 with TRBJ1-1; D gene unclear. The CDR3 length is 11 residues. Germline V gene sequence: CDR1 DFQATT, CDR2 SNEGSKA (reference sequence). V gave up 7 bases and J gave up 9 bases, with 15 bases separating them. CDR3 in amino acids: CSVGSNEKAFF. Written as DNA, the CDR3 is TGCAGTGTCGGGAGTAATGAGAAAGCTTTCTTT.

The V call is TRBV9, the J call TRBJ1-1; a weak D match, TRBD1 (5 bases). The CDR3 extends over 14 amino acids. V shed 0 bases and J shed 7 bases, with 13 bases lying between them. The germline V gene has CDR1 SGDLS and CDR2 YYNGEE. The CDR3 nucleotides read TGTGCCAGCAGCGTAGAACCCAGGGTGGTTGAAGCTTTCTTT. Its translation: CASSVEPRVVEAFF.

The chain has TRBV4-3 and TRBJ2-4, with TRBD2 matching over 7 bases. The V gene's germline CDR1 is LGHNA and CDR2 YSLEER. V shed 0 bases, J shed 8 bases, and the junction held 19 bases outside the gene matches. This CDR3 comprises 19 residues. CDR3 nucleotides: TGCGCCAGCAGCCAAGATACGTCTATAATCATGGGGGGGTACGACATTCAGTACTTC. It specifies CASSQDTSIIMGGYDIQYF.

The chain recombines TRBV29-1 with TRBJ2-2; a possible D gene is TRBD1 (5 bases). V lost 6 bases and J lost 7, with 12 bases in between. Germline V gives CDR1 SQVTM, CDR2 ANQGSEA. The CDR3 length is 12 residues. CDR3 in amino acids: CSVGRVYGELFF. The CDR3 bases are TGCAGCGTCGGCAGGGTTTACGGGGAGCTGTTTTTT.

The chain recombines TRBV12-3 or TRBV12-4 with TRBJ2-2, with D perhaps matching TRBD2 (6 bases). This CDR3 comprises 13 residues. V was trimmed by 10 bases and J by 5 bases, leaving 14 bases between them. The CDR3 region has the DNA TGTGCCACCGAGTCCCGGGGGACCGGGGAGCTGTTTTTT. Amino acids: CATESRGTGELFF.

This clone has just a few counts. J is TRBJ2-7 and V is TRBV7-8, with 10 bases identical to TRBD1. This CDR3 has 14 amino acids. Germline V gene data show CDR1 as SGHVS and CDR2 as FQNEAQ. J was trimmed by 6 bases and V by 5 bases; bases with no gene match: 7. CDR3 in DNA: TGTGCCAGCAGCCCGGGACAGGGGCGGGGCGAGCAGTACTTC. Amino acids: CASSPGQGRGEQYF.

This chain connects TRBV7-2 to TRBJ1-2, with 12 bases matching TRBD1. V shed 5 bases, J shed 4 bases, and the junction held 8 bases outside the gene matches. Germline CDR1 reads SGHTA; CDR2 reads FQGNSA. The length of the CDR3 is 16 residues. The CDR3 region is CASSLPGQGAVYGYTF. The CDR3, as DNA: TGTGCCAGCAGCCTACCGGGACAGGGGGCCGTCTATGGCTACACCTTC. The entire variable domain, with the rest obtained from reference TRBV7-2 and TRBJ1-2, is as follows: GAGVSQSPSNKVTEKGKDVELRCDPISGHTALYWYRQSLGQGLEFLIYFQGNSAPDKSGLPSDRFSAERTGGSVSTLTIQRTQQEDSAVYLCASSLPGQGAVYGYTFGSGTRLTVV.

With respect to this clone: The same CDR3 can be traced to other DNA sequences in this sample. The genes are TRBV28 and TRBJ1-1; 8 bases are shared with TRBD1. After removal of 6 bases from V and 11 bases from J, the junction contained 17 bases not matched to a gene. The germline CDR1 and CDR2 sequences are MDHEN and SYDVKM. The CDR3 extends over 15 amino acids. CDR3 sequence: CASSPPPGRGPKAFF. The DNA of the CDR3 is TGTGCCAGCAGCCCTCCACCCGGCAGGGGGCCAAAGGCTTTCTTT. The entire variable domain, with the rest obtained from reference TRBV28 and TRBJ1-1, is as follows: DVKVTQSSRYLVKRTGEKVFLECVQDMDHENMFWYRQDPGLGLRLIYFSYDVKMKEKGDIPEGYSVSREKKERFSLILESASTNQTSMYLCASSPPPGRGPKAFFGQGTRLTVV.

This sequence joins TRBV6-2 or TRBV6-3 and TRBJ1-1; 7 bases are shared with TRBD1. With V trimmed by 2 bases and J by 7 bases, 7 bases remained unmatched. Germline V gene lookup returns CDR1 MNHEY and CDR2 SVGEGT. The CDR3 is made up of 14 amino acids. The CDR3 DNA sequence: TGTGCCAGCAGTTACACCGGACAGGTACTTGAAGCTTTCTTT. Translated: CASSYTGQVLEAFF.

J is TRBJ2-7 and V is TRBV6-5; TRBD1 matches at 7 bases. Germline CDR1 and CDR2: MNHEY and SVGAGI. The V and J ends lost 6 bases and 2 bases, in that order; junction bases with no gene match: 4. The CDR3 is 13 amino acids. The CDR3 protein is CASRAGGTYEQYF. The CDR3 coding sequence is TGTGCCAGCAGAGCAGGGGGTACCTACGAGCAGTACTTC.

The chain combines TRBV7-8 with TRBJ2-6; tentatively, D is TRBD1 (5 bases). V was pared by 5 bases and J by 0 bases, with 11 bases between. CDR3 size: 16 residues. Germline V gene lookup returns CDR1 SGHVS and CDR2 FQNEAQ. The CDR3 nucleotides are TGTGCCAGCAGCCTTCGACAGAGCTCTGGGGCCAACGTCCTGACTTTC. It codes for CASSLRQSSGANVLTF.

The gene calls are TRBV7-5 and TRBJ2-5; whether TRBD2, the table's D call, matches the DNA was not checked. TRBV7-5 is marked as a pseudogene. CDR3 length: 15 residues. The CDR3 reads CARSTQANPQETQYF. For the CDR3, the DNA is TGTGCCAGAAGCACTCAAGCTAACCCCCAAGAGACCCAGTACTTC.

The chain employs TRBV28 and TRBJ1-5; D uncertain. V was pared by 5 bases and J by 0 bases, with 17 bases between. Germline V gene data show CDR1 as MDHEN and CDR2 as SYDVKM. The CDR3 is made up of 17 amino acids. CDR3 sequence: CASSGWQDYYSNQPQHF. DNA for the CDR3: TGTGCCAGCAGTGGTTGGCAGGACTACTATAGCAATCAGCCCCAGCATTTT.

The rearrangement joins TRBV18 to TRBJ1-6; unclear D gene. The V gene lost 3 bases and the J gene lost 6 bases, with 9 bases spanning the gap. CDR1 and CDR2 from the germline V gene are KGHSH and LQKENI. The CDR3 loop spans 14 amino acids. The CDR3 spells CASSPSTPNSPLHF. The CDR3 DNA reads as TGTGCCAGCTCACCGTCGACACCTAATTCACCCCTCCACTTT.

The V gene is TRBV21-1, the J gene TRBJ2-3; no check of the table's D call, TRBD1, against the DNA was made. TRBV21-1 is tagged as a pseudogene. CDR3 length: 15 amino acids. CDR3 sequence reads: CASSHQSRGTDTQYF. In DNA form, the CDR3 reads TGTGCCAGCAGCCATCAATCCAGGGGGACAGATACGCAGTATTTT.